The TCR beta chain described here comes from a study of T cells after yellow fever vaccination (dated by TCRdb to 2018 to 2020). Concerning the study at large: The SMART-Seq v4 Ultra Low Input RNA kit was used to prepare libraries from fractions with low cell numbers. Blood samples were taken at several timepoints before and after primary and secondary immunization, and bulk PBMC replicates and cell subsets were isolated. Two healthy male donors, one aged 18 to 30 and one aged 30 to 40 years, made up the cohort. To follow T-cell clones before and after both primary and booster YFV17D yellow fever vaccination, bulk TCR alpha and beta repertoires underwent longitudinal sequencing. Findings and caveats that apply to the study as a whole: Most clones expanded after primary vaccination were re-detected after the booster (around 96% of CD4 and approximately 85% of CD8), suggesting broad memory maintenance. A small fraction of clonotypes appeared in both the CD4 and CD8 compartments, likely as a result of convergent recombination. FACS-sorted repertoires could contain abundant contaminating clonotypes from the bulk population, so computational filtering was required. Only two donors were included in the study, so the extent to which the findings can be generalized is limited. Compared with the primary T-cell response, the secondary T-cell response was weaker but faster, peaking on day 5 rather than day 15.

This specimen's treatment or condition label, interpreted: live attenuated yellow fever vaccine strain. At each blood-draw timepoint, two biological replicates of bulk PBMCs were collected. PBMCs were isolated from peripheral blood using a standard Ficoll-Paque protocol. TriZol was used to extract RNA from bulk PBMCs, CD4 and CD8 fractions, and dextramer-positive and dextramer-negative fractions. About this clonotype itself: The specificity of this receptor is unknown. No quality values exist for individual bases; no much larger clone is one base distant.

The CDR3 covers 13 residues, taking in both the cysteine and the phenylalanine. The kept DNA is CDR3 alone, 39 bases in frame from the first base. V is cut back by 8 bases and J by 10 bases, with 12 bases in the junction unmatched. Sequences SQVTM (CDR1) and ANQGSEA (CDR2) are obtained from the germline V gene. The sample was run on an Illumina NovaSeq 6000. TCR cDNA was synthesized by 5'RACE template switching, which introduced a universal primer site and unique molecular identifiers. Priming for cDNA synthesis came from both the TCR alpha and TCR beta constant segments. Library amplification used two PCR steps, and the second PCR step added sample barcodes and sequencing adapters. Sequencing of the libraries was done on either Illumina HiSeq 2500 (2x100 bp) or NovaSeq (2x150 bp). For the original study's pipeline: MIGEC handled demultiplexing of reads and collapsing into UMI consensus sequences, while MiXCR performed V(D)J alignment. Vaccine-responding clonotypes were defined with edgeR using replicate PBMC samples, requiring FDR below 0.01 and a log2 fold change above 5 up to day 15. Each bulk clonotype was labeled CD4 or CD8 based on which sequenced repertoire, CD4 or CD8, contained the clonotype at higher abundance. TCRdb reanalyzed the raw reads on its own, using fastp at Q25 for trimming and MiXCR for clone calling, and kept in-frame beta chains. All rows with the same CDR3 protein become a single entry with the most common DNA and genes. TCRdb, rather than the study authors, made the V and J calls. The sample yields roughly 350,000 distinct CDR3 sequences; over 4% were counted once. The ten largest clones add up to roughly 25% of the sample.

The chain is made from TRBV29-1 and TRBJ2-1; 9 central bases correspond to TRBD1. The origin of this receptor is a man between 18 and 35 years old who received the YFV17D yellow fever vaccine. This sample comprised PBMCs, obtained 5 days after the yellow fever booster vaccination. This receptor carries the CDR3 CSSGGQGILEQFF. The DNA reads TGCAGCTCTGGGGGACAGGGTATCTTGGAGCAGTTCTTC.